This T cell receptor beta chain was sequenced in a study of T cell clonality in common variable immunodeficiency (dated by TCRdb to about 2015). For sequencing, equivalent amounts of genomic DNA were input from CVID and control samples. For every sample, a 60 bp segment covering the rearranged TCRbeta CDR3 region was amplified and then sequenced. The immunoSEQ assay, a bias-corrected multiplex PCR combined with high-throughput sequencing, was used to amplify TCRbeta. In the original analysis: Every unique nucleotide sequence was considered a clone and was annotated with V, D and J genes, copy number and frequency. Sequences were labeled productive if in frame, and non-productive if out of frame or containing stop codons. As previously described, clonality was computed from Shannon's entropy. Mean CDR3 Kyte-Doolittle hydropathy was derived from the predicted amino acid sequences of productive clones. Using the R hclust function, scaled V gene usage was clustered hierarchically with Manhattan distance and complete linkage. Sharing of clones by CDR3 amino acid sequence was evaluated by resampling 12 repertoires per group over 100 rounds. The repertoires were searched for around 75 published EBV-specific and roughly 240 published CMV-specific TCRbeta sequences. Two CVID samples yielding fewer than 10,000 sequences were excluded from analysis, leaving over 35 CVID repertoires. In TCRdb, the immuneACCESS table is reduced to in-frame sequences with V and J assigned. These tables do not hold every clone; where another copy was compared, an unresolved V gene accounts for under half, and the others remain unexplained. V, J and clone size reflect that table, while D and trimming were determined from the DNA. This sample contains about 35,000 clones, none of which is a singleton. The ten largest clones represent approximately 2.6% of the sample.

Counted from cysteine to phenylalanine, this CDR3 has 17 amino acids. The CDR3 was read in part: 42 bases, with the frame set at base 1. V loses 4 bases at its end and J loses 5 bases; junction bases beyond the gene matches: 9. The germline V gene specifies SGHRS as CDR1 and YFSETQ as CDR2. Many counts were recorded for this clone. This clone's antigen is unknown. With the read ending 3 residues before the CDR3 end, the germline J gene is used to fill in that end. Broader findings and caveats from the paper: TCRbeta clonality was higher in CVID subjects than in healthy controls (t-test p = 0.018), and the increase was most characteristic of about a third of subjects. The authors noted that sequencing repertoires of T cell subpopulations would be needed to clarify what caused the increased clonality in CVID. Despite equal DNA input, controls averaged about 81,820 unique sequences per sample versus about 31,547 in CVID samples. Correlations of repertoire features with clinical complications were constrained by heterogeneity among patients within the CVID cohort. Reportedly, TCRbeta sequences from CVID had fewer deletions and N-nucleotide insertions, and highly modified clones with 13 or more V deletions were absent from CVID. Fewer TCRbeta clones were shared among CVID subjects than among healthy controls (p < 0.0001).

Most CVID patients and most healthy controls were of Caucasian heritage. From each donor, 5 to 8 ml of heparinized peripheral whole blood was collected. TCRbeta CDR3 repertoires were sequenced from genomic DNA of adults with common variable immune deficiency (CVID) and healthy adult controls. The control group comprised about 22 healthy adult volunteers, roughly 12 female and approximately ten male, aged about 23 to 75 years with a mean age of approximately 30. Diluted blood was subjected to density centrifugation over Hypaque 1077 or Ficoll-Paque for isolation of peripheral blood mononuclear cells. Genomic DNA was obtained from unsorted mononuclear cells through either Qiagen column purification or a centrifugation-based method.

The receptor's source is a person aged 18 to 75 in good health. Material for sequencing was peripheral blood mononuclear cells. The chain couples TRBV5-1 to TRBJ2-2, with TRBD2 matching 12 junction bases. CDR3 region: CASSLLRLAGETGELFF. CDR3 DNA, as far as it was read: TGCGCCAGCAGCCTCCTACGACTAGCGGGAGAGACCGGGGAG. Reference TRBV5-1 and TRBJ2-2 genes cover what lies past the CDR3, so the full variable domain is KAGVTQTPRYLIKTRGQQVTLSCSPISGHRSVSWYQQTPGQGLQFLFEYFSETQRNKGNFPGRFSGRQFSNSRSEMNVSTLELGDSALYLCASSLLRLAGETGELFFGEGSRLTVL.